The sequence of this TCR beta chain was determined in a study of tissue T cells after allogeneic stem cell transplantation. The table came from immunoSEQ multiplex PCR; TCRdb's copy has only in-frame clones and leaves some out. This repertoire shows tens of thousands of clones, roughly 92% found once; its top ten account for about 4%. Germline V gives CDR1 SEHNR, CDR2 FQNEAQ (reference sequence). This CDR3 spans 15 amino acids. V was cut by 5 bases and J by 2 bases, with 15 bases left in between. The starting material was blood, obtained before transplantation. This clonotype originated in a woman between 35 and 75 years old who later had graft-versus-host disease after an allogeneic stem cell transplant. The gene calls are TRBV7-9 and TRBJ2-5; no definite D call. The CDR3 loop reads CASSLDGSPQETQYF. The CDR3 nucleotides are TGTGCCAGCAGCCTCGACGGGTCACCACAAGAGACCCAGTACTTC.